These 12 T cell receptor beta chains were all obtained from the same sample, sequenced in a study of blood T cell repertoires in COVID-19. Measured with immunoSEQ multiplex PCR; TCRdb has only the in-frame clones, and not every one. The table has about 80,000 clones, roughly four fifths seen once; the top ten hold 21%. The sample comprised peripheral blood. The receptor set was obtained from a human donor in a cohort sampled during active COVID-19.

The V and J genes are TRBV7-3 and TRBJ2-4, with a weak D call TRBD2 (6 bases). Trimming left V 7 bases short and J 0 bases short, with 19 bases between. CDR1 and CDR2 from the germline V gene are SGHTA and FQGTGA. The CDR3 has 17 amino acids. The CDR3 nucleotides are TGTGCCAGCATCCCTGAAGTTGGGGACTTAGCCAAAAACATTCAGTACTTC. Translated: CASIPEVGDLAKNIQYF. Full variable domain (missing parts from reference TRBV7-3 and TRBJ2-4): GAGVSQTPSNKVTEKGKYVELRCDPISGHTALYWYRQSLGQGPEFLIYFQGTGAADDSGLPNDRFFAVRPEGSVSTLKIQRTERGDSAVYLCASIPEVGDLAKNIQYFGAGTRLSVL.

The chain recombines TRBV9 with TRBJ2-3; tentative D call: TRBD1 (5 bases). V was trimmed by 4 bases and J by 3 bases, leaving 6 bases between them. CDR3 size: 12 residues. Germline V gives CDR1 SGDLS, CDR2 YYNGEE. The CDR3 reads CASSPGTDTQYF. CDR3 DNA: TGTGCCAGCAGCCCAGGGACAGATACGCAGTATTTT.

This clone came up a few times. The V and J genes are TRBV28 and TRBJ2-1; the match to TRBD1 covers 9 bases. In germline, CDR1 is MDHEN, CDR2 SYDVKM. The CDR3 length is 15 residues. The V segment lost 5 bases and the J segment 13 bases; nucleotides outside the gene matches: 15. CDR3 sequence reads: CASSPGQGPLTVQFF. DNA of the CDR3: TGTGCCAGCAGTCCCGGACAGGGGCCGCTAACTGTACAGTTCTTC.

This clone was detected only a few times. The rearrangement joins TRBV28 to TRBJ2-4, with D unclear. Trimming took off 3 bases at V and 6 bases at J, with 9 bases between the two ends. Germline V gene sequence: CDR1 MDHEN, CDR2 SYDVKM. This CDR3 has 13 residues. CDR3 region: CASSFGSGNIQYF. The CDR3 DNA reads TGTGCCAGCAGTTTCGGATCGGGAAACATTCAGTACTTC.

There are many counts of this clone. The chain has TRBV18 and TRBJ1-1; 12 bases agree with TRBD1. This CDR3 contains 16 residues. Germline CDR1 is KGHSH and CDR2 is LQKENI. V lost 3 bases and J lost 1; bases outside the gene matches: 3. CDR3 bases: TGTGCCAGCTCACCGGGACAGGGGGCTCCGAACACTGAAGCTTTCTTT. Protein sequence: CASSPGQGAPNTEAFF.

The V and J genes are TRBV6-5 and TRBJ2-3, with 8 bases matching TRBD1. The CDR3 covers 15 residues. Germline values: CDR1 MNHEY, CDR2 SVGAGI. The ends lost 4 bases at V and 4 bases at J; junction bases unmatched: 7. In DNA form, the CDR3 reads TGTGCCAGCAGTTCCAAGGACAGGGTGGCAGATACGCAGTATTTT. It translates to CASSSKDRVADTQYF.

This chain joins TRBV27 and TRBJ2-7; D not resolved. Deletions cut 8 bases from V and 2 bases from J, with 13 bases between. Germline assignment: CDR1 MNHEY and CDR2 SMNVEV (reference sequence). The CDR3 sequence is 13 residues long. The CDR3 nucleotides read TGTGCCAGCTCCTCGGGTGGAACCTACGAGCAGTACTTC. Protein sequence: CASSSGGTYEQYF.

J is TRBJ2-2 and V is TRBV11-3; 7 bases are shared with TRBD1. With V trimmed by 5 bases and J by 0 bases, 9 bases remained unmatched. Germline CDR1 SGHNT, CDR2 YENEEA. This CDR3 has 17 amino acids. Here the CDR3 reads CASSASTGVPNTGELFF. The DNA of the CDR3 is TGTGCCAGCAGCGCTAGTACAGGGGTTCCGAACACCGGGGAGCTGTTTTTT.

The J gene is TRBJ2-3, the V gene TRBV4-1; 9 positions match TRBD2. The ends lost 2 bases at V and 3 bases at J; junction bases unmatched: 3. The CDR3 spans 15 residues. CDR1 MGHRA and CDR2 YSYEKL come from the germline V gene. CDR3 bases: TGCGCCAGCAGCCAACAAGGACTAGCGACAGATACGCAGTATTTT. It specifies CASSQQGLATDTQYF.

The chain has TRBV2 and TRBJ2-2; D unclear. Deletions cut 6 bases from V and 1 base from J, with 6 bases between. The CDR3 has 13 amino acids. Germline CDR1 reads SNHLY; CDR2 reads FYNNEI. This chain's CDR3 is CASRGENTGELFF. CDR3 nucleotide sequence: TGTGCCAGCAGAGGAGAGAACACCGGGGAGCTGTTTTTT.

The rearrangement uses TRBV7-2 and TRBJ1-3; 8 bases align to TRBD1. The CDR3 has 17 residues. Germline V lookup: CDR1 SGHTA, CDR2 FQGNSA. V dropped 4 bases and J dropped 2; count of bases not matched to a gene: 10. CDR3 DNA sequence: TGTGCCAGCAGCTCTCGGACAGGGTACCTTACTGGAAACACCATATATTTT. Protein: CASSSRTGYLTGNTIYF.

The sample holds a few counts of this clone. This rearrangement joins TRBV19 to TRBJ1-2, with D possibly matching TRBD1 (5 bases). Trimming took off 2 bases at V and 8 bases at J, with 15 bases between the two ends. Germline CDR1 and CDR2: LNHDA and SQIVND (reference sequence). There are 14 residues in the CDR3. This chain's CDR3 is CASSIRGDPSGYTF. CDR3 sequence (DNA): TGTGCCAGTAGTATACGGGGGGATCCGAGCGGCTACACCTTC.